This TCR beta chain came from a study of blood T cell repertoires in COVID-19. Looking at the study overall: T cells, B-cell-depleted T cells, or PBMCs supplied cDNA or gDNA.

Those enrolled, adults aged roughly 18 to 95 years, came from around 25 US areas. Clinical history as reported by participants underpinned cohort assignment. Germline assignment: CDR1 SQVTM and CDR2 ANQGSEA. This CDR3 is 12 amino acids long. V gave up 4 bases and J gave up 4 bases, with 10 bases separating them. As handled by the study authors: Amplification from reference gene primers served as the basis for estimated nucleated cell counts. The table came from immunoSEQ multiplex PCR; TCRdb's copy has only in-frame clones and leaves some out. V, J and clone size are those of that table, while D and trimming were read from the DNA. The table lists about 180,000 clones, 70% to 80% of them singletons.

The sequenced sample was PBMCs or T cells enriched from blood (not recorded which). The rearrangement uses TRBV29-1 and TRBJ1-1; maybe TRBD1 (6 bases). The TCR comes from a man in his sixties who had been exposed to COVID-19. The CDR3 DNA is TGCAGCGTTGTGGGGGGGCCCACTGAAGCTTTCTTT. As protein: CSVVGGPTEAFF.